One and the same sample provided the 2 T cell receptor beta chains below, sequenced in a study of tumor and adjacent non-tumor tissue in lung cancer. RNA was extracted from bulk tissue without any cell sorting. Three rounds of nested PCR, following a modified ARM-PCR protocol, produced the TCRbeta library. TCRdb analysed the multiplex PCR reads with MiXCR anew, one entry per CDR3 protein. The data contain around 86,000 distinct CDR3 sequences, approximately 72% of them seen just once; the ten biggest clones take up about 9.5%. Sequenced: lung tumor tissue. The receptors here all came from a woman in her forties with non-small cell lung cancer.

Concerning this clonotype itself: The CDR3 does not end in the conserved phenylalanine or tryptophan, so this is likely a read error. V is TRBV12-3 or TRBV12-4 and J is TRBJ2-3; 14 nucleotides align to TRBD2. There are 16 residues in the CDR3. The CDR3 loop reads CASNPGTSGSTDRQYS. The CDR3 bases are TGTGCTAGCAACCCCGGGACTAGCGGGAGCACAGATAGGCAGTATTCT.

In regard to this clonotype: A junction boundary mismatches the germline segment, possibly from a read error. The chain recombines TRBV20-1 with TRBJ1-1, with D perhaps TRBD1 (6 bases). CDR1 and CDR2 from the germline V gene are DFQATT and SNEGSKA (reference sequence). CDR3 size: 14 residues. The CDR3 spells CRASPYRAPTEAFF. Here the CDR3 DNA reads TGCAGAGCTAGTCCGTACAGGGCCCCCACTGAAGCTTTCTTT.